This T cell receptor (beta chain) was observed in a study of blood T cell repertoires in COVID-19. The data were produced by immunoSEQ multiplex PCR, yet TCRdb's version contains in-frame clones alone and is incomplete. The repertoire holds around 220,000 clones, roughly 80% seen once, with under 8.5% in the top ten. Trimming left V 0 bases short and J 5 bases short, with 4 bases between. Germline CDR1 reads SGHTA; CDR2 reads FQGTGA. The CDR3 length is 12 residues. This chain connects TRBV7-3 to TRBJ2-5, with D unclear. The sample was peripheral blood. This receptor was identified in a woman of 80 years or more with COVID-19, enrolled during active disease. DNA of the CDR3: TGTGCCAGCAGCTTAACGGAGGAGACCCAGTACTTC. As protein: CASSLTEETQYF. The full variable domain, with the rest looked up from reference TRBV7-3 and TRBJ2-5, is GAGVSQTPSNKVTEKGKYVELRCDPISGHTALYWYRQSLGQGPEFLIYFQGTGAADDSGLPNDRFFAVRPEGSVSTLKIQRTERGDSAVYLCASSLTEETQYFGPGTRLLVL.